These T cell receptor beta chains were read from a single sample in a study of control samples from healthy donors and cancer patients. Using immunoSEQ multiplex PCR, the repertoire was profiled, and TCRdb retains in-frame clones only, with some absent. The data show 110,000 to 150,000 clones, 88% seen once. Sequencing input: blood. The receptors stem from a woman in her 30s in good health. Each CDR3 is given without its conserved first and last residue. Each record gives: CDR3 length, V gene, CDR3 protein.

12,TRBV5-1,ASSPGQSHYEQY
16,TRBV4-1,ASSQESQRGLVYYEQY
13,TRBV18,ASSPQGPSYNEQF
9,TRBV6-1,ASSEFYEQY
11,TRBV11-2,ASSLDRNQPQH
11,TRBV29-1,SVQGRGTDTQY
15,TRBV6-1,ASSETGGAPSIYEQY
15,TRBV6-2/TRBV6-3,ASSYPLGSTGGTEAF
14,TRBV18,ASSPVRTGGTGELF
12,TRBV6-5,ASSSPTDTGELF
11,TRBV5-1,ASSLQGTGGYT
12,TRBV2,ASSEIRGGDTQY
12,TRBV29-1,SVELHSLNTEAF
14,TRBV18,ASSPEGGRGYSPLH
11,TRBV12-3/TRBV12-4,ASSLLDGGEAF
12,TRBV6-5,ASSYSRGGQPQH
12,TRBV24-1,ATSDSHFPDEQY
13,TRBV7-2,ASSPLAANTGELF
14,TRBV5-1,ASSLGIAGRQETQY
12,TRBV5-4,ASSYTGVQETQY
11,TRBV7-2,AIRLGGRNEQF
13,TRBV24-1,ANRTPRGWDQPQH